One and the same sample provided the 2 T cell receptor beta chains below, sequenced in a study of T cells after yellow fever vaccination. One entry per CDR3 protein, called by TCRdb with MiXCR from the 5' RACE reads. The data show 400,000 to 650,000 distinct CDR3 sequences, 21% seen once. Sequenced material: PBMCs, taken less than 25 days after the first yellow fever vaccination. These TCRs come from a man younger than 30 who received the YFV17D yellow fever vaccine.

This rearrangement joins TRBV7-9 to TRBJ1-5; the D gene is possibly TRBD1 (6 bases). Germline V CDR1 and CDR2: SEHNR, FQNEAQ (reference sequence). V lost 6 bases and J 5 bases, leaving 23 bases between the germline ends. The CDR3 loop spans 17 amino acids. The CDR3 reads CASSSTGRGDLHQPQHF. As DNA, the CDR3 is TGTGCCAGCAGTTCGACAGGTCGGGGTGACCTCCATCAGCCCCAGCATTTT.

V gene TRBV20-1 combines with J gene TRBJ1-2; D not certain. The germline V and J ends were trimmed by 5 bases and 0 bases, with 16 bases remaining between them. Germline-derived CDR1 and CDR2 are DFQATT and SNEGSKA (reference sequence). This CDR3 spans 15 amino acids. The CDR3 coding sequence is TGCAGTGCTCCGAGCTTACCCCTAGCTAACTATGGCTACACCTTC. Amino acid sequence: CSAPSLPLANYGYTF.